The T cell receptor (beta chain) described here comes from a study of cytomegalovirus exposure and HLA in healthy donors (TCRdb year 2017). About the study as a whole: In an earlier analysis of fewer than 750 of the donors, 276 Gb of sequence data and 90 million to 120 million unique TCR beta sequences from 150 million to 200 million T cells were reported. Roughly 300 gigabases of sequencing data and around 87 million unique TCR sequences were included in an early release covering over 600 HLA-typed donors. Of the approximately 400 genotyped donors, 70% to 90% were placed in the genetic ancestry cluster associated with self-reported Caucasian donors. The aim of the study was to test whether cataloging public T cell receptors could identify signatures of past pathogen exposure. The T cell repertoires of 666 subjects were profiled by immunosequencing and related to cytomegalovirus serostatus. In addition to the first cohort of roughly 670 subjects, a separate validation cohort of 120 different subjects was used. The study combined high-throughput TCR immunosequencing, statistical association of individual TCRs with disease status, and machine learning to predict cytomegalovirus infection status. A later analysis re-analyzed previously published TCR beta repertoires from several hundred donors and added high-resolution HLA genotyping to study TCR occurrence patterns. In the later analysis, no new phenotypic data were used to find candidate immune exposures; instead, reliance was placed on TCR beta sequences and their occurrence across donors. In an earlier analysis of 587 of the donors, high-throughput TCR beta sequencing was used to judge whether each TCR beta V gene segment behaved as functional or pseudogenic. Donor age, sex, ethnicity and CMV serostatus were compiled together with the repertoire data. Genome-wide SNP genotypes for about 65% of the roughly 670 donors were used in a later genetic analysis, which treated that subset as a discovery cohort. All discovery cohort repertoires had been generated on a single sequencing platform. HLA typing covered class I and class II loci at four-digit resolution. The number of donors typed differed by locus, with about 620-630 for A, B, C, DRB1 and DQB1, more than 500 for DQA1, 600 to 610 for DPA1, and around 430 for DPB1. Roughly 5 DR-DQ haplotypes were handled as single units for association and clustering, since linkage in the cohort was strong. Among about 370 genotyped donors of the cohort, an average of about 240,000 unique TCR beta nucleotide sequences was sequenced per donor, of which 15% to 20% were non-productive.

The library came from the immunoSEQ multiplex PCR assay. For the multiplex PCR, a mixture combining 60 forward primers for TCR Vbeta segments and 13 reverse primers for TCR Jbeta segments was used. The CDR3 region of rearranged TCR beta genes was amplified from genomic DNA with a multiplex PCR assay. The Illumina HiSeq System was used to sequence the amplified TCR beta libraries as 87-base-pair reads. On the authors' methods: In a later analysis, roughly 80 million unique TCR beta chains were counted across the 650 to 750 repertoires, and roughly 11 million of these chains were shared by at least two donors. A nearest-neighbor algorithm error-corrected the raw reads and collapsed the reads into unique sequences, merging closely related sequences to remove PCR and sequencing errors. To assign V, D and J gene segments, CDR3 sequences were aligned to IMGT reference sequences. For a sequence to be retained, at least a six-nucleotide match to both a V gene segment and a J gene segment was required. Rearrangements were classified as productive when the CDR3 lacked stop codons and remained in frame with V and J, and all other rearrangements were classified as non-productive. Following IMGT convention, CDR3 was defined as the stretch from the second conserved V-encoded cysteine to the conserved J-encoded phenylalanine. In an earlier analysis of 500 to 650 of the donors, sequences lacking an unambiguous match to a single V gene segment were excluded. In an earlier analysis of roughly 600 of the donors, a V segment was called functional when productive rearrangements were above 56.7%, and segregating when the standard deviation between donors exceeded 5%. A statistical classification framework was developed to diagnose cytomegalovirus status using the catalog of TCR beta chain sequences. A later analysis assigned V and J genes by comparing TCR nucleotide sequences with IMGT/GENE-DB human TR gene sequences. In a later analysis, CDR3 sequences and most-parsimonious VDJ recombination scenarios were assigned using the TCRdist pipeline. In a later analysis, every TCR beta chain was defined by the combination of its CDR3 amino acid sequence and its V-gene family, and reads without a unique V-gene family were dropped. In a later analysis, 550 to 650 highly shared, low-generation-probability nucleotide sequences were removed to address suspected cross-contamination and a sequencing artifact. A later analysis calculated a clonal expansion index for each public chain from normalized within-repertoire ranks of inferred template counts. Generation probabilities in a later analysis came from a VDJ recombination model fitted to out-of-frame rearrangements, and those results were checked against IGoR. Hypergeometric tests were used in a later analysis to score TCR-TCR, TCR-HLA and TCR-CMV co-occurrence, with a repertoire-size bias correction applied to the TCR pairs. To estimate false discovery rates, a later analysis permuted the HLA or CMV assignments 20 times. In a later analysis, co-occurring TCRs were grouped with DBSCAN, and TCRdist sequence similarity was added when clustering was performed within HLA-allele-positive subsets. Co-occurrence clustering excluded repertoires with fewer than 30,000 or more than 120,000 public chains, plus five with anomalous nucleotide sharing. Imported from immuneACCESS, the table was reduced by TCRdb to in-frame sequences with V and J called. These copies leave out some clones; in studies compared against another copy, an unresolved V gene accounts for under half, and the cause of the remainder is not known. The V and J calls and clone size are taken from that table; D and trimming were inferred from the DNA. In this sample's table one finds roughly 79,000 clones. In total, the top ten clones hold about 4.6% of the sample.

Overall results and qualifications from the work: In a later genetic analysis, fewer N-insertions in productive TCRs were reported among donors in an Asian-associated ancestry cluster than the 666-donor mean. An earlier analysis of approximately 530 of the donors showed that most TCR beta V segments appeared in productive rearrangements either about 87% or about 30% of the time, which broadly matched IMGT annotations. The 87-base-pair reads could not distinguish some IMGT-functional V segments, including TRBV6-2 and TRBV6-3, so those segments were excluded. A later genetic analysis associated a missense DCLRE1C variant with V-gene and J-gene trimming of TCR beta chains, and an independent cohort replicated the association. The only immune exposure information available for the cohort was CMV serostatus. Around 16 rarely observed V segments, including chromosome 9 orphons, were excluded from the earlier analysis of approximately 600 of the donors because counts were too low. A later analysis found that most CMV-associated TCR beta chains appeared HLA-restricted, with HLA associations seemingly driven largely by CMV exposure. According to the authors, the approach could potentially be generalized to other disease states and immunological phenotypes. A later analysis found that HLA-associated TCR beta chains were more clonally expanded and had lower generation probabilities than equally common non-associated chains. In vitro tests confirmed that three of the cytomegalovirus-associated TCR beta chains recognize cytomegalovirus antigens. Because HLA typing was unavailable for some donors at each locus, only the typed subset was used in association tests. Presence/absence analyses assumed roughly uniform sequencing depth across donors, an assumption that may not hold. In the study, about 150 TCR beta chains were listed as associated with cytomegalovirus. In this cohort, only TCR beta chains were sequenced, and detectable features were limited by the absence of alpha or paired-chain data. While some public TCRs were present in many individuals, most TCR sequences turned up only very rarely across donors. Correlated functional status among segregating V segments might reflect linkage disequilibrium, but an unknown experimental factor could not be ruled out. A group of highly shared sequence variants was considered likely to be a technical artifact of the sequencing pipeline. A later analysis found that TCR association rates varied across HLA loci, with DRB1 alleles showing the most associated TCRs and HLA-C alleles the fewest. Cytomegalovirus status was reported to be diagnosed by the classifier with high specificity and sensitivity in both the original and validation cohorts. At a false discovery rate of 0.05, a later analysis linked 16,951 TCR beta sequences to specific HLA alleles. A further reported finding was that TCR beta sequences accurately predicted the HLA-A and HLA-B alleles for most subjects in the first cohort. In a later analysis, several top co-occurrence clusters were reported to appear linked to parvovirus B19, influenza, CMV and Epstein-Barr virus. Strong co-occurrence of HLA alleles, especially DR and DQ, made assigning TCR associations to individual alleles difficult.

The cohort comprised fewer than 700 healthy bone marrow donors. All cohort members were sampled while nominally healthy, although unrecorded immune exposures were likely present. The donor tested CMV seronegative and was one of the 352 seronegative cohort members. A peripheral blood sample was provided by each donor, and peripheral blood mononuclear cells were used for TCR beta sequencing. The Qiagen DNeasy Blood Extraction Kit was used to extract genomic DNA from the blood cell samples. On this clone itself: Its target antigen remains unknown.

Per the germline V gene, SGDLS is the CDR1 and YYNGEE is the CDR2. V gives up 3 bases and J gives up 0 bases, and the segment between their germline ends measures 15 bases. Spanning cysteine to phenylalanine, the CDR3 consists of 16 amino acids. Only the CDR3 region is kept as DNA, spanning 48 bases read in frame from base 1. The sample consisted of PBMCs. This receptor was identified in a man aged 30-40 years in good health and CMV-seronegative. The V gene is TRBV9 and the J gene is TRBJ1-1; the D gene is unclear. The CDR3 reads CASSAGHGSLNTEAFF. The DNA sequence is TGTGCCAGCAGCGCCGGTCATGGGAGTTTGAACACTGAAGCTTTCTTT.